The rows below give T cell receptor beta chains drawn from one sample of a study of CXCR3-negative and CXCR3-positive naive CD8 T cells. TCRdb reprocessed the 5' RACE reads; each CDR3 protein has one entry and no DNA is given. The table gives approximately 65,000 distinct CDR3 sequences; the top ten clones make up roughly 0.74% of it. The sample taken for sequencing was naive CXCR3+ CD8+ T cells from blood. The receptors here all came from a human donor in good health. Some clones in this sample may be carry-over from other donors' samples. Both conserved end residues are part of each CDR3. The order of the fields is J gene, V gene, CDR3 protein.

TRBJ2-1	TRBV29-1	CSVEDRSSYNEQFF
TRBJ2-3	TRBV29-1	CSVVGRGQITDTQYF
TRBJ1-5	TRBV27	CASSSRDGGYSNQPQHF
TRBJ2-4	TRBV7-2	CASSLEGLAVILAKNIQYF
TRBJ1-1	TRBV5-6	CASRSIGAANTEAFF
TRBJ1-1	TRBV28	CASIRQALNTEAFF
TRBJ2-3	TRBV7-2	CASSFPVGGAGASDTQYF
TRBJ2-1	TRBV5-1	CASSLASGGLYNEQFF
TRBJ2-7	TRBV10-3	CAIRVPGHIYEQYF
TRBJ2-1	TRBV29-1	CSVEDRLAGGTNEQFF
TRBJ2-1	TRBV7-9	CASSLAQSAGEQLF
TRBJ2-3	TRBV6-2/TRBV6-3	CASSYSPFGTSEPDTQYF
TRBJ2-2	TRBV5-1	CASGLPAPGELFF
TRBJ2-7	TRBV20-1	CSAADRATYEQYF
TRBJ2-7	TRBV7-9	CASSFGSEQYF
TRBJ1-1	TRBV19	CAASPRPRTGVGAFF
TRBJ1-4	TRBV7-7	CASSAGTGARQKLFF
TRBJ1-1	TRBV12-3/TRBV12-4	CASSSRPTFATEAFF
TRBJ1-6	TRBV4-2	CASSQVPPQSSYNSPLHF
TRBJ2-3	TRBV4-2	CASSQSPGGALTDTQYF
TRBJ2-1	TRBV7-9	CASSPAGYNEQFF
TRBJ1-5	TRBV6-1	CASRPPADSNQPQHF
TRBJ2-7	TRBV4-3	CASSQGTVGYEQYF
TRBJ2-7	TRBV4-1	CASSQEYSSVGEQYF
TRBJ2-1	TRBV7-6	CASSLWRDEQFF
TRBJ2-7	TRBV29-1	CSVRQGAAPGYEQYF
TRBJ2-7	TRBV4-3	CASSQDQGFSYEQYF
TRBJ2-7	TRBV29-1	CSGAGTGGRYEQYF
TRBJ2-7	TRBV14	CASSQGGRKNYEQYF
TRBJ1-1	TRBV6-5	CASSYSEFLQAENTEAFF
TRBJ1-1	TRBV7-7	CASRRLSQGDTEAFF
TRBJ2-7	TRBV28	CASNHQPSYEQYF
TRBJ1-5	TRBV7-2	CASSLATAAQPQHF
TRBJ2-5	TRBV28	CASSPPFYEAGGETQYF
TRBJ1-2	TRBV29-1	CSVRGVNGYTF
TRBJ2-1	TRBV7-7	CANSPLAGIYNEQFF
TRBJ2-5	TRBV7-9	CASSLMGAEETQYF
TRBJ2-1	TRBV5-1	CASSLEGSGSAYNEQFF
TRBJ1-1	TRBV7-2	CASSLIRGRMNTEAFF
TRBJ2-1	TRBV7-8	CASSYNRDGNEQFF
TRBJ2-7	TRBV6-5	CASSYFSQGAGEQYF
TRBJ2-5	TRBV6-2/TRBV6-3	CASSYSARSGETQYF
TRBJ2-1	TRBV28	CASSSLTGLITDEQFF
TRBJ2-5	TRBV6-2/TRBV6-3	CASNPPGFNMEGAQYF
TRBJ2-5	TRBV15	CATSQELRNQETQYF
TRBJ2-7	TRBV5-1	CASSLERWAEQYF
TRBJ2-5	TRBV5-1	CASSQPGSQETQYF
TRBJ2-1	TRBV5-5	CAVAPGGTYNEQFF
TRBJ2-1	TRBV28	CASSLAPGPWGEQFF
TRBJ2-1	TRBV7-2	CASSSISYNEQFF
TRBJ2-3	TRBV12-3/TRBV12-4	CASSLDRGTDTQYF